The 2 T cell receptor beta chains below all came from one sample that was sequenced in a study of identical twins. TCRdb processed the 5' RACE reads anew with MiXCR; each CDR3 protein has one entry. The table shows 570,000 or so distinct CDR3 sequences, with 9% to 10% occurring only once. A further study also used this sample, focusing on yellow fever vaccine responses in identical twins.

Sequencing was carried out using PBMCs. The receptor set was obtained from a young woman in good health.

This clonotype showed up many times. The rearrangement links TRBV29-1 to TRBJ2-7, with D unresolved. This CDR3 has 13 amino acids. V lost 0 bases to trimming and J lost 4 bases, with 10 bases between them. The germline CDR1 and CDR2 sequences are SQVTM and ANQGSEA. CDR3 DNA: TGCAGCGTTGAAGATGGAGAAGGGTACGAGCAGTACTTC. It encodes CSVEDGEGYEQYF.

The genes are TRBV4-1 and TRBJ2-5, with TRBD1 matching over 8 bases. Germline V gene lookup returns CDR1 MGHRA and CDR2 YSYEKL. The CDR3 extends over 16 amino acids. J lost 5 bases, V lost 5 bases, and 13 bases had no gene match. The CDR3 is CASSSRDIRTGETQYF. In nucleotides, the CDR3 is TGCGCCAGCAGCTCGCGGGACATCCGGACAGGGGAGACCCAGTACTTC.